Sequencing of this TCR beta chain was carried out in a study of blood T cell repertoires in COVID-19. Under the authors' procedure: Reference gene primer amplification gave nucleated cell count estimates. Repertoires were generated with immunoSEQ multiplex PCR, while TCRdb's copy carries only in-frame clones and drops some. That table furnishes V, J and clone size, whereas the DNA furnished D and trimming. The sample holds 150,000 to 200,000 clones, about 80% seen once. The V and J ends lost 3 bases and 4 bases, in that order; junction bases with no gene match: 10. In germline, CDR1 is MGHDK, CDR2 SYGVNS. The CDR3 contains 16 residues.

This clonotype originated in a man aged 50-60 years who had recovered from COVID-19. The genes are TRBV25-1 and TRBJ1-2, with 8 positions matching TRBD1. Sequences were obtained from PBMCs or T cells enriched from blood (not recorded which). Here the CDR3 reads CASSDPGQTGVYGYTF. CDR3 DNA sequence: TGTGCCAGCAGTGATCCCGGACAGACAGGGGTCTATGGCTACACCTTC.